Shown below are 3 T cell receptor beta chains from a single sample sequenced in a study of T cell repertoires in cytomegalovirus infection. One entry per CDR3 protein, called by TCRdb with MiXCR from the reads. The sample includes approximately 1,000,000 distinct CDR3 sequences, roughly 30% of them seen just once. These receptors' targets are unknown. The sequencing here drew on cultured CD8+ T cells from PBMCs, taken from culture after CMV antigen stimulation. The receptors stem from a human donor in good health (CMV status not recorded). Some clones in this sample may be carry-over from other donors' samples.

V gene TRBV12-3 or TRBV12-4 combines with J gene TRBJ1-1, with D maybe TRBD1 (6 bases). CDR3 length: 15 residues. V dropped 5 bases and J dropped 0 bases, with 13 bases sitting between them. The CDR3 sequence is CASSPRGHLNTEAFF. The CDR3 region has the DNA TGTGCCAGCAGTCCTAGGGGACACCTGAACACTGAAGCTTTCTTT.

In this sample, this clonotype turned up many times. This rearrangement joins TRBV7-6 to TRBJ2-2; no clear D gene. From germline, CDR1 is SGHVS and CDR2 FNYEAQ. V was clipped by 0 bases and J by 3 bases, with 8 bases between them. The CDR3 runs 15 residues. CDR3 protein: CASSLAGMYTGELFF. The CDR3 DNA follows: TGTGCCAGCAGCTTAGCAGGAATGTACACCGGGGAGCTGTTTTTT.

This clonotype turned up a few times. The chain couples TRBV4-3 to TRBJ1-2, with 8 bases lining up with TRBD1. V shed 1 base, J shed 13 bases, and the junction held 11 bases outside the gene matches. CDR1 and CDR2 (germline): LGHNA, YSLEER. The CDR3 is 14 amino acids. The CDR3 nucleotides are TGCGCCAGCAGCCAAGCTCGGAACAGGGGGGACGCCACCTTC. Translating gives CASSQARNRGDATF.